The 26 T cell receptor beta chains below were found in one sample sequenced in a study of blood T cell repertoires in COVID-19. Data came from immunoSEQ multiplex PCR; TCRdb stores just in-frame clones and leaves some out. The repertoire holds almost 90,000 clones, 80% to 90% seen once, with 11% in the top ten. The sample consisted of peripheral blood. Receptor source: a man aged 80 or over with acute or convalescent COVID-19.

V is TRBV6-5 and J is TRBJ2-7; D gene uncertain. V was shortened by 6 bases and J by 6 bases, with 12 bases between the two germline ends. CDR1 and CDR2 from the germline V gene are MNHEY and SVGAGI. The CDR3 is 12 amino acids. The DNA for the CDR3 is TGTGCCAGCAGGGGCAGGCTGAGCGAGCAGTACTTC. This codes for CASRGRLSEQYF.

The chain joins TRBV20-1 to TRBJ1-6, with a tentative D call TRBD1 (5 bases). Trimming removed 6 bases from V and 6 bases from J, with 6 bases in between. This CDR3 is built from 11 residues. Germline lookup yields CDR1 DFQATT and CDR2 SNEGSKA (reference sequence). CDR3 residues: CSAGGNSPLHF. CDR3 sequence (DNA): TGCAGTGCGGGGGGTAATTCACCCCTCCACTTT.

This clone occurred a few times. This chain links TRBV6-6 with TRBJ1-2; D is perhaps TRBD1 (6 bases). This CDR3 region has 13 residues. Germline CDR1 MNHNY, CDR2 SVGAGI (reference sequence). V was pared by 5 bases and J by 4 bases, with 11 bases between. CDR3 sequence reads: CASSLGQFYGYTF. CDR3 DNA: TGTGCCAGCAGTCTCGGACAGTTCTATGGCTACACCTTC.

This chain joins TRBV2 and TRBJ1-5, with 9 positions matching TRBD1. This CDR3 is built from 15 residues. Germline V lookup: CDR1 SNHLY, CDR2 FYNNEI. The J segment lost 1 base and the V segment lost 6 bases, leaving 4 bases of the junction unmatched. CDR3 DNA: TGTGCCAGCAGGCCCGGGACAGGGAGCAATCAGCCCCAGCATTTT. Its translation is CASRPGTGSNQPQHF.

The J gene is TRBJ1-1, the V gene TRBV19, with D hard to call. V was pared by 6 bases and J by 1 base, with 12 bases between. The CDR3 covers 14 residues. The germline V gene encodes CDR1 LNHDA and CDR2 SQIVND (reference sequence). CDR3 sequence (DNA): TGTGCCAGTAGGCTCTTGGCGGCGAACACTGAAGCTTTCTTT. This sequence encodes CASRLLAANTEAFF.

This chain connects TRBV28 to TRBJ2-3, with 11 bases fitting TRBD2. This CDR3 has 12 amino acids. Germline values: CDR1 MDHEN, CDR2 SYDVKM. The CDR3 here is CGTSGYTDTQYF. CDR3 nucleotide sequence: TGTGGGACTAGCGGGTACACAGATACGCAGTATTTT. The whole variable domain, remainder taken from reference TRBV28 and TRBJ2-3, is DVKVTQSSRYLVKRTGEKVFLECVQDMDHENMFWYRQDPGLGLRLIYFSYDVKMKEKGDIPEGYSVSREKKERFSLILESASTNQTSMYLCGTSGYTDTQYFGPGTRLTVL.

J is TRBJ2-1 and V is TRBV7-3, with a weak D call TRBD2 (7 bases). The CDR3 sequence is 18 residues long. Trimming stripped 2 bases from V and 0 bases from J, with 17 bases between. Germline CDR1 and CDR2: SGHTA and FQGTGA. CDR3 DNA sequence: TGTGCCAGCAGCTTAGACGGGGGGCCCACTTTCTCCTACAATGAGCAGTTCTTC. Translated: CASSLDGGPTFSYNEQFF.

This clone was seen a few times. V usage is TRBV4-1 and J usage is TRBJ1-4, with D perhaps matching TRBD1 (5 bases). The CDR3 covers 19 residues. Trimming removed 0 bases at V and 1 base at J, with 18 bases between. CDR1 is MGHRA and CDR2 is YSYEKL in the germline V gene. In DNA, the CDR3 is TGCGCCAGCAGCCAAGATTTAGGGGCCAACTTAGTAACTAATGAAAAACTGTTTTTT. Translated: CASSQDLGANLVTNEKLFF.

In its sample, this clone was seen once. This chain connects TRBV5-8 to TRBJ1-4; no clear D. Germline V gene data show CDR1 as SGHTS and CDR2 as YDEGEE. Trimming took 2 bases from V and 4 from J, leaving 9 bases between them. The CDR3 sequence is 14 residues long. The DNA of the CDR3 is TGTGCCAGCAGCTTTACGACAATTAATGAAAAACTGTTTTTT. Encoded protein: CASSFTTINEKLFF.

The V call is TRBV6-5, the J call TRBJ2-1; 9 bases are a match to TRBD1. This CDR3 is 12 amino acids long. The trim removed 6 bases at V and 10 bases at J, leaving 4 bases unmatched. Germline CDR1 reads MNHEY; CDR2 reads SVGAGI. The CDR3 is CASRPTGGEQFF. For the CDR3, the DNA is TGTGCCAGCAGACCCACAGGGGGCGAGCAGTTCTTC.

The V gene is TRBV7-3, the J gene TRBJ1-1; D remains unclear. The length of the CDR3 is 16 residues. V lost 3 bases to trimming and J lost 2 bases, with 16 bases between them. Germline V gives CDR1 SGHTA, CDR2 FQGTGA. CDR3 DNA: TGTGCCAGCAGCTTCGATTCAGGAGGGCGTAACACTGAAGCTTTCTTT. It is translated as CASSFDSGGRNTEAFF.

In regard to this clone: This sample includes further DNA sequences coding for the same CDR3. The gene calls are TRBV12-3 or TRBV12-4 and TRBJ2-2; tentative D call: TRBD2 (5 bases). V lost 4 bases to trimming and J lost 5 bases, with 8 bases between them. CDR3 length: 13 residues. As DNA, the CDR3 is TGTGCCAGCAGTTCCTCGGGGACCGGGGAGCTGTTTTTT. Amino acids: CASSSSGTGELFF.

The V call is TRBV5-1, the J call TRBJ1-4, with 7 bases matching TRBD1. Germline CDR1 is SGHRS and CDR2 is YFSETQ. Unmatched junction bases numbered 16, after V lost 3 bases and J lost 8 bases. The CDR3 totals 17 residues. The CDR3 nucleotides read TGCGCCAGCAGCTCAGGGGGTGCATCCCCGGTGGGGGAAAAACTGTTTTTT. This translates into CASSSGGASPVGEKLFF.

This chain uses TRBV5-1 with TRBJ2-7; 10 nucleotides agree with TRBD2. Germline assignment: CDR1 SGHRS and CDR2 YFSETQ. V trimming: 0 bases; J trimming: 3 bases; junction bases outside the gene matches: 0. The CDR3 length is 14 residues. The CDR3 nucleotides are TGCGCCAGCAGCTTGGCTAGCGGGAGCTACGAGCAGTACTTC. The encoded protein is CASSLASGSYEQYF.

This clone was seen more than once but under ten times. Other DNA sequences of this sample code for an identical CDR3. The V call is TRBV6-5, the J call TRBJ2-7; the match to TRBD1 covers 7 bases. This CDR3 spans 14 amino acids. Germline V gene lookup returns CDR1 MNHEY and CDR2 SVGAGI. V dropped 6 bases and J dropped 0; count of bases not matched to a gene: 5. The CDR3 DNA reads TGTGCCAGCAGCCGACAGGGAAGCTCCTACGAGCAGTACTTC. Residues: CASSRQGSSYEQYF.

This clone was recorded once. This chain joins TRBV5-1 and TRBJ2-5, with unresolved D. CDR1 and CDR2 (germline): SGHRS, YFSETQ. Trimming took off 0 bases at V and 5 bases at J, with 2 bases between the two ends. The CDR3 is 11 amino acids. CDR3 sequence reads: CASSLAETQYF. In nucleotides, the CDR3 is TGCGCCAGCAGCTTGGCGGAGACCCAGTACTTC.

There are many counts of this clone. V and J are TRBV7-8 and TRBJ1-4, with no clear D. The ends were cut back, 5 bases at V and 7 bases at J, with 17 bases in the middle. CDR1 is SGHVS and CDR2 is FQNEAQ in the germline V gene. This CDR3 comprises 15 residues. The CDR3 loop reads CASSRGGVGGEKLFF. CDR3 DNA: TGTGCCAGCAGCCGAGGCGGGGTGGGAGGTGAAAAACTGTTTTTT.

The sample holds one count of this clone. The V and J genes are TRBV11-2 and TRBJ2-2; 10 positions agree with TRBD2. This CDR3 has 15 amino acids. The germline CDR1 and CDR2 sequences are SGHAT and FQNNGV. Trimming at V came to 6 bases and at J to 5 bases, leaving 6 bases not matched to a gene. CDR3 residues: CASSWISGRTGELFF. The CDR3 coding sequence is TGTGCCAGCAGTTGGATTAGCGGGAGGACCGGGGAGCTGTTTTTT.

V usage is TRBV6-2 or TRBV6-3 and J usage is TRBJ2-7; D is unresolved. The V gene lost 3 bases and the J gene lost 3 bases, with 6 bases spanning the gap. Germline V gene sequence: CDR1 MNHEY, CDR2 SVGEGT. The CDR3 is made up of 12 amino acids. CDR3 bases: TGTGCCAGCAGTTATTGGCTCTACGAGCAGTACTTC. Amino acid sequence: CASSYWLYEQYF.

The chain has TRBV27 and TRBJ1-1, with D perhaps TRBD1 (6 bases). Trimming removed 2 bases from V and 3 bases from J, with 7 bases in between. The germline V gene encodes CDR1 MNHEY and CDR2 SMNVEV (reference sequence). The CDR3 covers 13 residues. The chain's CDR3 is CASSLHRDTEAFF. DNA of the CDR3: TGTGCCAGCAGTTTACACAGGGACACTGAAGCTTTCTTT.

The chain links TRBV2 to TRBJ2-6, with D possibly being TRBD2 (7 bases). The CDR3 runs 16 residues. CDR1 SNHLY and CDR2 FYNNEI come from the germline V gene. With 4 bases removed from V and 4 bases from J, the gap between germline ends came to 14 bases. CDR3 protein: CASSGEGVAGANVLTF. The DNA of the CDR3 is TGTGCCAGCAGTGGGGAGGGGGTAGCCGGGGCCAACGTCCTGACTTTC.

The chain uses TRBV9 and TRBJ2-1, with TRBD2 identical over 9 bases. The V gene's germline CDR1 is SGDLS and CDR2 YYNGEE. This CDR3 is built from 16 residues. The J segment lost 3 bases and the V segment lost 4 bases, leaving 8 bases of the junction unmatched. CDR3 nucleotide sequence: TGTGCCAGCAGCCTGCGGGGAGCGGGGGGCTACAATGAGCAGTTCTTC. It codes for CASSLRGAGGYNEQFF. Combining the CDR3 with reference TRBV9 and TRBJ2-1 gives the whole variable domain DSGVTQTPKHLITATGQRVTLRCSPRSGDLSVYWYQQSLDQGLQFLIQYYNGEERAKGNILERFSAQQFPDLHSELNLSSLELGDSALYFCASSLRGAGGYNEQFFGPGTRLTVL.

The chain combines TRBV11-3 with TRBJ1-1; unclear D gene. V lost 2 bases and J lost 4, with 11 bases in between. Germline assignment: CDR1 SGHNT and CDR2 YENEEA. This CDR3 has 14 amino acids. In DNA, the CDR3 is TGTGCCAGCAGCTTAAGTACGAGTACCACTGAAGCTTTCTTT. Its protein product is CASSLSTSTTEAFF.

The rearrangement joins TRBV6-1 to TRBJ1-5; 12 positions match TRBD1. Germline V lookup: CDR1 MNHNS, CDR2 SASEGT. CDR3 length: 17 amino acids. Unmatched junction bases numbered 3, after V lost 1 base and J lost 2 bases. CDR3 loop: CASSEVGTGGGNQPQHF. The CDR3 DNA sequence: TGTGCCAGCAGTGAAGTCGGGACAGGGGGCGGCAATCAGCCCCAGCATTTT.

This chain connects TRBV6-2 or TRBV6-3 to TRBJ2-5; 9 bases are a match to TRBD2. Trimming at V came to 6 bases and at J to 2 bases, leaving 13 bases not matched to a gene. The CDR3 is 17 amino acids. Germline values: CDR1 MNHEY, CDR2 SVGEGT. CDR3 amino acids: CASSAWTSATTQETQYF. The DNA of the CDR3 is TGTGCCAGCAGCGCCTGGACTAGCGCGACCACTCAAGAGACCCAGTACTTC.

The V call is TRBV9, the J call TRBJ1-5; TRBD1 might be the D (6 bases). CDR3 size: 14 residues. The V end lost 0 bases, the J end lost 3 bases, and 7 bases lay between the germline ends. The germline V gene has CDR1 SGDLS and CDR2 YYNGEE. The DNA for the CDR3 is TGTGCCAGCAGCGTAGGGGACAACAATCAGCCCCAGCATTTT. It yields the protein CASSVGDNNQPQHF. The full variable domain, in which reference TRBV9 and TRBJ1-5 provide the parts outside the CDR3, is DSGVTQTPKHLITATGQRVTLRCSPRSGDLSVYWYQQSLDQGLQFLIQYYNGEERAKGNILERFSAQQFPDLHSELNLSSLELGDSALYFCASSVGDNNQPQHFGDGTRLSIL.